This T cell receptor (beta chain) was recorded in a study of T cell responses to AZD1222 COVID-19 vaccine. Study-wide context: Second doses that came at about 4 or about 12 weeks were put together.

About this clone: Its antigen is still unknown.

This table comes from immunoSEQ multiplex PCR, and its TCRdb copy is limited to in-frame clones, with some not included. The data hold under 150,000 clones, with 90% to 95% observed a single time. The study's findings and limits: Nearly half of spike-specific TCRs reportedly target variant regions that are unmutated in the B.1.351 and B.1.1.7 variants.

Germline CDR1 is SGHAT and CDR2 is FQNNGV. V was trimmed by 0 bases and J by 2 bases, leaving 11 bases between them. This CDR3 spans 15 amino acids. The rearrangement joins TRBV11-2 to TRBJ2-7, with D uncertain. The origin of this receptor is an adult in good health. The sequenced sample was peripheral blood, obtained on day 0 of AZD1222 vaccination. CDR3: CASSLDHGFAYEQYF. The CDR3 bases are TGTGCCAGCAGCTTAGATCATGGTTTCGCCTACGAGCAGTACTTC.